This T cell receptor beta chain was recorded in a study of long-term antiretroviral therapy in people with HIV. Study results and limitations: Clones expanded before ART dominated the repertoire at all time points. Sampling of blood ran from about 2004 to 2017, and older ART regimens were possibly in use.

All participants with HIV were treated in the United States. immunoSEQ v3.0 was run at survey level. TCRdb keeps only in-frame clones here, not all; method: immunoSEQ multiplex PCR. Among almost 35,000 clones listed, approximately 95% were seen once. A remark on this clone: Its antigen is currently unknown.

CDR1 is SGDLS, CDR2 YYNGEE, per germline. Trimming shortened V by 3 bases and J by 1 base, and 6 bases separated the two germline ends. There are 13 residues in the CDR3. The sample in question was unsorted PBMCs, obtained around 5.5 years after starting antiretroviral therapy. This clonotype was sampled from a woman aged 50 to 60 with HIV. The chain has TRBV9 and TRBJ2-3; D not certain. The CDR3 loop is CASSAPGTDTQYF. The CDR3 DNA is TGTGCCAGCAGCGCCCCGGGCACAGATACGCAGTATTTT.